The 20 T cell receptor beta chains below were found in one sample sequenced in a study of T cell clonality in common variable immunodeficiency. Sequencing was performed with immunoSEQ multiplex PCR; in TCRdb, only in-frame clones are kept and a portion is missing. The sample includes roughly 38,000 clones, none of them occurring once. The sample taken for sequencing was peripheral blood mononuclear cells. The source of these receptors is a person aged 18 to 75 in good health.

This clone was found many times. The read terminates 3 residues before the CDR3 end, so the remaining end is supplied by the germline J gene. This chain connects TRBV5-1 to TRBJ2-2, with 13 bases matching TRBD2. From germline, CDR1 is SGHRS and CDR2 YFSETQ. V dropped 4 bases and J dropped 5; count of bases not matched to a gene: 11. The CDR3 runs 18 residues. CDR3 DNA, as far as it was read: TGCGCCAGCAGCATCGGCTTAGGACTAGCGGGAGTTACCGGGGAG. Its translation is CASSIGLGLAGVTGE. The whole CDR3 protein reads CASSIGLGLAGVTGELFF.

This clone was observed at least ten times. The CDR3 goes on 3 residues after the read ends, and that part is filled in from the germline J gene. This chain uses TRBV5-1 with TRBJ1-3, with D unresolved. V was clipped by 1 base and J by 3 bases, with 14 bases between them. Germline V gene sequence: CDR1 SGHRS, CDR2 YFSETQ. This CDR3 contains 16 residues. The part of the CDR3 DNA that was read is TGCGCCAGCAGCTTGATGCCAGGTAGAAGTGGAAACACC. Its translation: CASSLMPGRSGNT. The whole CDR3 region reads CASSLMPGRSGNTIYF.

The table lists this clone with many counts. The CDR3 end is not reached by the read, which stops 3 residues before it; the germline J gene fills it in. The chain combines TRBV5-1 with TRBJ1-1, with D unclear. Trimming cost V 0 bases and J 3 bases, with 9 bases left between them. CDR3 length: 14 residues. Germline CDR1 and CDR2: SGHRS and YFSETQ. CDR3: CASSLVGVDTEAFF. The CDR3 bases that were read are TGCGCCAGCAGCTTGGTCGGGGTGGACACTGAA.

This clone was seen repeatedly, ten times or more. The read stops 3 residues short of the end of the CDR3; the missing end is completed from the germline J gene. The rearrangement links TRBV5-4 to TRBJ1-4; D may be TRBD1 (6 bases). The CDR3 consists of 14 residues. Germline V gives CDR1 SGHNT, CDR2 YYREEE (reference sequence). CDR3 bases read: TGTGCCAGCAGCCCAAGCCAGGGGAATTCACCA. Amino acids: CASSPSQGNSP. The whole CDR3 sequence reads CASSPSQGNSPLFF.

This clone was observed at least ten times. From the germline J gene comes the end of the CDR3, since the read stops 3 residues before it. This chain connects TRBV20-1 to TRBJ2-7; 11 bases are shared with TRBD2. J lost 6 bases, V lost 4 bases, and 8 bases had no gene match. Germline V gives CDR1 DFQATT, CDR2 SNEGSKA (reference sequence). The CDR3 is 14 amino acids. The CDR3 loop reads CSATGTSGLPEQYF. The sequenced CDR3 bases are TGCAGTGCTACAGGGACTAGCGGCCTCCCCGAG.

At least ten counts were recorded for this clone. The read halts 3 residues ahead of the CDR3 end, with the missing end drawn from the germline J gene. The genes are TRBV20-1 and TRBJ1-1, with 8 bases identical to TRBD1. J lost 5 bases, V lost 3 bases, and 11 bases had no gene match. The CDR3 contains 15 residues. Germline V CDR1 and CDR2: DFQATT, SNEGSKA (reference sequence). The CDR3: CSARSPWTGMTEAFF. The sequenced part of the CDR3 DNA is TGCAGTGCTAGGAGCCCCTGGACAGGGATGACTGAA.

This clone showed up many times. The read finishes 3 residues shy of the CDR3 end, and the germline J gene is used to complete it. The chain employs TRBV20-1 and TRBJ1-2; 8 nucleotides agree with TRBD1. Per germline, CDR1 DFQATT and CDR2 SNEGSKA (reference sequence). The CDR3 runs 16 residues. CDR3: CSARTGQVPGHVGYTF. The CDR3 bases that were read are TGCAGTGCTAGAACGGGACAGGTACCAGGGCACGTCGGC.

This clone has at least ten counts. The CDR3 region is CSARAASGEETQYF. CDR3 DNA (partial): TGCAGTGCTAGGGCGGCTAGCGGGGAAGAGACC. The genes are TRBV20-1 and TRBJ2-5; TRBD2 aligns across 9 bases. With the read ending 3 residues before the CDR3 end, the germline J gene is used to fill in that end. There are 14 residues in the CDR3. The V segment lost 3 bases and the J segment 3 bases; nucleotides outside the gene matches: 5. Germline CDR1 DFQATT, CDR2 SNEGSKA (reference sequence).

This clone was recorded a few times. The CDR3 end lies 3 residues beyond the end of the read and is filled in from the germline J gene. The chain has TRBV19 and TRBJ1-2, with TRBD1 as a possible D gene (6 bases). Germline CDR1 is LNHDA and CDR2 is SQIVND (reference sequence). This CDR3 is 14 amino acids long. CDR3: CASRQGDPYNDYTF. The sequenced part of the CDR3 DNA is TGTGCCAGTAGACAGGGAGATCCTTACAATGAC.

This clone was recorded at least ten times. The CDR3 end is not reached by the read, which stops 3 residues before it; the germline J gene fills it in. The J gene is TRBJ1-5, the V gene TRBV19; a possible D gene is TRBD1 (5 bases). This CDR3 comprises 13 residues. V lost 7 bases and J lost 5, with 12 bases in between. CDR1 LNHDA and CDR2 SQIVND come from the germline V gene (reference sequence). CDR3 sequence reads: CASNGGADQPQHF. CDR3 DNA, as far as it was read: TGTGCCAGTAACGGAGGGGCCGATCAGCCC. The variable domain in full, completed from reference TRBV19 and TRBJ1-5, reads DGGITQSPKYLFRKEGQNVTLSCEQNLNHDAMYWYRQDPGQGLRLIYYSQIVNDFQKGDIAEGYSVSREKKESFPLTVTSAQKNPTAFYLCASNGGADQPQHFGDGTRLSIL.

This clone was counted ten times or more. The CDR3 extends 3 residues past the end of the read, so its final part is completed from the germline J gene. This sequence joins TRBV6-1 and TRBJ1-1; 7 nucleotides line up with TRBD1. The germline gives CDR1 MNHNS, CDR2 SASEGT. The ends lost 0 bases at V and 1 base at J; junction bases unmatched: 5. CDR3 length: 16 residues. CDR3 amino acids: CASSEAKGQSNTEAFF. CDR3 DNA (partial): TGTGCCAGCAGTGAAGCGAAGGGACAGTCGAACACTGAA.

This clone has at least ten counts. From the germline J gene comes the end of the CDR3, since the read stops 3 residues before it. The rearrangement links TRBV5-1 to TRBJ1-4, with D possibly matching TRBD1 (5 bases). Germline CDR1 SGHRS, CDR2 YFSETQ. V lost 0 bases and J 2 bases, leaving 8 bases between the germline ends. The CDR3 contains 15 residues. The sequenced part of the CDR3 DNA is TGCGCCAGCAGCTTGGTTCGGGGGACTAATGAAAAA. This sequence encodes CASSLVRGTNEK. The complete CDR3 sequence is CASSLVRGTNEKLFF. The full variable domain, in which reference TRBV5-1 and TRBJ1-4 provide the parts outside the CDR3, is KAGVTQTPRYLIKTRGQQVTLSCSPISGHRSVSWYQQTPGQGLQFLFEYFSETQRNKGNFPGRFSGRQFSNSRSEMNVSTLELGDSALYLCASSLVRGTNEKLFFGSGTQLSVL.

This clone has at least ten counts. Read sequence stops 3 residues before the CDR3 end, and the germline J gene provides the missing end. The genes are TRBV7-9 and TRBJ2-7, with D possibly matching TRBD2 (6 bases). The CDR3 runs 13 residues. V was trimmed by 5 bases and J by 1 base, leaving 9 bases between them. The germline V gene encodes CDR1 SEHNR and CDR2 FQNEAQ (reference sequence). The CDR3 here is CASSRGMSYEQYF. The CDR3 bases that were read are TGTGCCAGCAGCCGGGGGATGTCCTACGAG.

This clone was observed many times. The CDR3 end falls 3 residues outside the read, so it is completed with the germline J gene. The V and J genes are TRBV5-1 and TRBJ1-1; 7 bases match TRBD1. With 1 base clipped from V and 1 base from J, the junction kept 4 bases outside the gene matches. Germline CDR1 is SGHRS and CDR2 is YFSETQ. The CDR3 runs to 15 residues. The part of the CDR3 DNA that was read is TGCGCCAGCAGCTTGAGTGGGACAGAGAACACTGAA. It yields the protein CASSLSGTENTE. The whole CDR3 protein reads CASSLSGTENTEAFF.

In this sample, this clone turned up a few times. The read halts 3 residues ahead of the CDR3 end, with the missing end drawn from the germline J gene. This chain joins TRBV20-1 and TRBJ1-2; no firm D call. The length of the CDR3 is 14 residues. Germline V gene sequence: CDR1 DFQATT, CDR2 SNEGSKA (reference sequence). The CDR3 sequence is CSARGTSSSYDYTF. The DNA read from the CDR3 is TGCAGTGCTAGAGGGACTAGCAGCTCCTACGAC.

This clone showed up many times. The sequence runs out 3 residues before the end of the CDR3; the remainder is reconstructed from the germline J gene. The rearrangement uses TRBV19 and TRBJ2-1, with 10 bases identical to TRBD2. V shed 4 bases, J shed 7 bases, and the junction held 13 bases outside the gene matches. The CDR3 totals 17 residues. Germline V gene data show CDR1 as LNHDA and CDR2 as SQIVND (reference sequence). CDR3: CASSTSNLAGAQNEQFF. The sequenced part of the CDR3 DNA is TGTGCCAGTAGTACCTCGAACCTAGCGGGAGCACAGAATGAG.

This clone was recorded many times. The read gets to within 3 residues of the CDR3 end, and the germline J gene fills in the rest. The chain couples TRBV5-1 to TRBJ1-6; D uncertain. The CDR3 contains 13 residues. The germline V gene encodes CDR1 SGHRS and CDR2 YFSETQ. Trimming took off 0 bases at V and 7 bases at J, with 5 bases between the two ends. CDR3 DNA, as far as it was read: TGCGCCAGCAGCTTGGGAGGGAATTCACCC. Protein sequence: CASSLGGNSP. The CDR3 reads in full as CASSLGGNSPLHF.

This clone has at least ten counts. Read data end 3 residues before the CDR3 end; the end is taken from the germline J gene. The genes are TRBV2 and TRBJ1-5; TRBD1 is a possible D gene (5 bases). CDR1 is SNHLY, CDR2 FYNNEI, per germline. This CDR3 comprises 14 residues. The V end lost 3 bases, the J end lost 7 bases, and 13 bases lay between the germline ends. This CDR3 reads CASSERRGGQPQHF. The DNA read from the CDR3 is TGTGCCAGCAGTGAGAGAAGGGGTGGACAGCCC.

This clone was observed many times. Partial CDR3 DNA: TGTGCCAGCAGTTTGTTTGGGCAGCATGATCAGCCC. It is translated as CASSLFGQHDQP. The full CDR3 sequence reads CASSLFGQHDQPQHF. This chain links TRBV28 with TRBJ1-5; D is unclear. Coverage ceases 3 residues before the CDR3 finishes, and the germline J gene fills in the end. With 3 bases removed from V and 5 bases from J, the gap between germline ends came to 14 bases. This CDR3 has 15 amino acids. In germline, CDR1 is MDHEN, CDR2 SYDVKM.

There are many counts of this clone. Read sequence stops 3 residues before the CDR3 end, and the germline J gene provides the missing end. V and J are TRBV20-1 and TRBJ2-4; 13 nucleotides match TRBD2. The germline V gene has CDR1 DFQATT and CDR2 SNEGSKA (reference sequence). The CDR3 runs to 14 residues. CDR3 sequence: CSARDPGLAGPQYF. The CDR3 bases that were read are TGCAGTGCTAGAGACCCGGGACTAGCGGGGCCT.